The TCR beta chain under discussion was sequenced for a study of OX40 agonist ivuxolimab in advanced cancers. On the study more broadly: With ivuxolimab, an agonistic anti-OX40 (CD134) antibody, patients were treated. Patients in dose escalation had liver, melanoma, kidney or head and neck cancers.

Whole-study results and caveats: Determination of antigen specificity was not performed for the expanded peripheral T cells.

Of note for this clone: The antigen remains undetermined.

Sequencing used immunoSEQ multiplex PCR; TCRdb keeps in-frame clones, though not all of them. This sample has some 19,000 clones, with about 90% found just once. This CDR3 has 16 amino acids. The V and J ends lost 0 bases and 4 bases, in that order; junction bases with no gene match: 8. The germline CDR1 and CDR2 sequences are MDHEN and SYDVKM. The sequence came from an adult with an advanced solid tumor such as melanoma, head and neck, liver or kidney cancer. The sequenced sample was CD4+ or CD8+ T cells sorted from blood, obtained in a trial of the OX40 agonist ivuxolimab. This chain joins TRBV28 and TRBJ1-1, with TRBD1 identical over 7 bases. The CDR3 DNA reads as TGTGCCAGCAGTTTATGGGCAGGGGGGGTTGGCACTGAAGCTTTCTTT. The encoded protein is CASSLWAGGVGTEAFF.